These T cell receptor beta chains were read from a single sample in a study of beta chain features in type 1 diabetes. The assay was immunoSEQ multiplex PCR, and TCRdb's table has in-frame clones only and misses some. Among 250,000 to 400,000 clones listed, 12% to 15% were seen once. What was sequenced was central memory CD4+ T cells from blood. These receptors were collected from a man aged 25 to 45 in good health. Both conserved end residues are part of each CDR3. A D gene is named only where the DNA matches it firmly. Rows may omit the clone size; those that give it use once, few, many or a size class.

D,size,V,J,length,CDR3,DNA
-,-,TRBV7-2,TRBJ1-1,14,CASSPTTGLTEAFF,TGTGCCAGCAGCCCGACGACAGGTCTCACTGAAGCTTTCTTT
TRBD1,many,TRBV19,TRBJ2-6,17,CASTHPWDSSGANVLTF,TGTGCCAGTACTCACCCTTGGGACAGCTCTGGGGCCAACGTCCTGACTTTC
TRBD1,-,TRBV27,TRBJ1-1,14,CASRVQGLNTEAFF,TGTGCCAGCAGGGTACAGGGGCTGAACACTGAAGCTTTCTTT
TRBD1,-,TRBV5-1,TRBJ2-7,15,CASSPGTGSWYEQYF,TGCGCCAGCAGCCCCGGGACAGGGAGTTGGTACGAGCAGTACTTC
-,-,TRBV6-4,TRBJ2-7,15,CASSDSRTPSCEQYF,TGTGCCAGCAGTGACTCAAGGACTCCCTCCTGCGAGCAGTACTTC
TRBD1,-,TRBV4-3,TRBJ1-5,18,CASSQDSGGGNSNQPQHF,TGCGCCAGCAGCCAAGATTCTGGAGGGGGCAATAGCAATCAGCCCCAGCATTTT
-,few,TRBV12-2,TRBJ1-2,16,CASRLRFGVSDYGYTF,TGTGCAAGTCGCTTACGCTTTGGGGTAAGTGACTATGGCTACACCTTC
-,-,TRBV19,TRBJ2-1,15,CATGGERTQVDEQFF,TGTGCCACCGGTGGGGAGCGGACTCAGGTGGATGAGCAGTTCTTC
TRBD1,few,TRBV2,TRBJ2-3,14,CASRSGTGVDTQYF,TGTGCCAGCAGATCCGGGACAGGGGTCGATACGCAGTATTTT
-,few,TRBV9,TRBJ1-2,13,CASTFEQDYGYTF,TGTGCCAGCACCTTTGAACAGGACTATGGCTACACCTTC
-,few,TRBV7-9,TRBJ1-2,14,CASSNREANYGYTF,TGTGCCAGCAGCAACAGGGAGGCTAACTATGGCTACACCTTC
TRBD2,few,TRBV4-3,TRBJ2-1,17,CASSQGEAGASYNEQFF,TGCGCCAGCAGCCAAGGGGAAGCGGGAGCCTCCTACAATGAGCAGTTCTTC
-,few,TRBV7-2,TRBJ2-5,12,CASSFDPRTQYF,TGTGCCAGCAGCTTTGATCCGCGAACCCAGTACTTC
-,-,TRBV11-1,TRBJ1-2,13,CASSLSQGYGYTF,TGTGCCAGCAGCTTGTCACAGGGTTATGGCTACACCTTC
TRBD1,-,TRBV5-4,TRBJ1-2,15,CASSQEGTGGSGYTF,TGTGCCAGCAGCCAAGAGGGGACAGGGGGAAGTGGCTACACCTTC
-,-,TRBV11-2,TRBJ2-3,15,CASSLVVVVTDTQYF,TGTGCCAGCAGCTTAGTCGTCGTGGTCACAGATACGCAGTATTTT
-,few,TRBV18,TRBJ2-5,12,CASSPTQETQYF,TGTGCCAGCTCACCAACTCAAGAGACCCAGTACTTC
TRBD2,-,TRBV5-4,TRBJ2-5,15,CASSLDLAGGQTQYF,TGTGCCAGCAGCTTGGATCTAGCGGGGGGCCAGACCCAGTACTTC
-,-,TRBV5-4,TRBJ1-5,14,CASSHMGGDQPQHF,TGTGCCAGCAGCCACATGGGGGGAGATCAGCCCCAGCATTTT
-,few,TRBV11-3,TRBJ2-3,13,CASSLDVGDTQYF,TGTGCCAGCAGCTTAGACGTTGGAGATACGCAGTATTTT
-,-,TRBV6-1,TRBJ2-5,11,CASSDEETQYF,TGTGCCAGCAGTGACGAGGAGACCCAGTACTTC
TRBD1,few,TRBV4-1,TRBJ1-2,14,CASSQWGQGKGYTF,TGCGCCAGCAGCCAATGGGGACAGGGGAAGGGCTACACCTTC
TRBD2,-,TRBV7-2,TRBJ2-3,19,CASSPSGTSGAPSTDTQYF,TGTGCCAGCAGCCCATCCGGGACTAGCGGGGCTCCTAGCACAGATACGCAGTATTTT
-,few,TRBV19,TRBJ2-6,14,CASSPRSGANVLTF,TGTGCCAGTAGTCCGCGCTCTGGGGCCAACGTCCTGACTTTC